These 29 T cell receptor beta chains were all obtained from the same sample, sequenced in a study of T cell responses to AZD1222 COVID-19 vaccine. Libraries were prepared by immunoSEQ multiplex PCR; TCRdb keeps only in-frame clonotypes and omits some of them. There are roughly 100,000 clones in the sample; 85% to 90% occur only once, and about 2.3% lies in the top ten. The specimen comprised peripheral blood, sampled on day 0 of AZD1222 vaccination. All receptors derive from an adult in good health.

The sample holds one count of this clone. The chain is built from TRBV18 and TRBJ1-2; the D is unclear. The CDR3 is made up of 14 amino acids. Trimming stripped 6 bases from V and 6 bases from J, with 17 bases between. The germline V gene has CDR1 KGHSH and CDR2 LQKENI. The CDR3 loop is CASSREQGINGYTF. The CDR3 DNA is TGTGCCAGCTCCCGTGAGCAAGGGATAAATGGCTACACCTTC.

The sample holds one count of this clone. The V call is TRBV11-2, the J call TRBJ1-1; the D is unclear. Trimming pared 1 base from V and 3 bases from J, leaving 3 bases between. There are 12 residues in the CDR3. Germline V gives CDR1 SGHAT, CDR2 FQNNGV. The chain's CDR3 is CASSLGDTEAFF. The CDR3 coding sequence is TGTGCCAGCAGCTTAGGGGACACTGAAGCTTTCTTT.

This rearrangement joins TRBV6-2 or TRBV6-3 to TRBJ2-7; 9 bases line up with TRBD2. V trimming: 4 bases; J trimming: 0 bases; junction bases outside the gene matches: 4. The CDR3 has 15 amino acids. CDR1 MNHEY and CDR2 SVGEGT come from the germline V gene. The CDR3: CASSLYSGSSYEQYF. As DNA, the CDR3 is TGTGCCAGCAGTTTATATAGCGGGAGCTCCTACGAGCAGTACTTC.

This clone was counted a few times. The rearrangement joins TRBV7-9 to TRBJ1-2; unclear D gene. The CDR3 is 12 residues long. Looked up from germline, CDR1 is SEHNR and CDR2 is FQNEAQ (reference sequence). V was trimmed by 4 bases and J by 8 bases, leaving 11 bases between them. Here the CDR3 reads CASSSVSWGYTF. The DNA of the CDR3 is TGTGCCAGCAGCTCCGTTAGTTGGGGCTACACCTTC.

This clone was detected once. The chain combines TRBV28 with TRBJ2-1; TRBD2 matches at 10 bases. Looked up from germline, CDR1 is MDHEN and CDR2 is SYDVKM. J gave up 2 bases and V 1 base, and 8 bases lay outside the gene matches. This CDR3 is built from 18 residues. The DNA for the CDR3 is TGTGCCAGCAGTTTATTGGGTAGCGGGAGGTTCACCTACAATGAGCAGTTCTTC. It encodes CASSLLGSGRFTYNEQFF.

J is TRBJ1-2 and V is TRBV6-5, with 9 positions matching TRBD1. The CDR3 spans 14 residues. V shed 2 bases and J 6 bases; nucleotides not matched to a gene: 4. Germline V gives CDR1 MNHEY, CDR2 SVGAGI. This CDR3 is CASSYKGQGNGYTF. CDR3 coding DNA: TGTGCCAGCAGTTACAAGGGACAGGGCAATGGCTACACCTTC.

The V call is TRBV19, the J call TRBJ2-1, with D perhaps matching TRBD1 or TRBD2 (5 bases each). The V end lost 1 base, the J end lost 8 bases, and 6 bases lay between the germline ends. Germline CDR1 and CDR2: LNHDA and SQIVND (reference sequence). This CDR3 is 12 amino acids long. The CDR3 protein is CASSIGGDEQFF. The CDR3 region has the DNA TGTGCCAGTAGTATAGGAGGGGATGAGCAGTTCTTC.

The chain is built from TRBV3-1 (or the pseudogene TRBV3-2) and TRBJ1-2; 10 nucleotides line up with TRBD1. Germline V CDR1 and CDR2: LGHDT, YNNKEL (reference sequence). J gave up 5 bases and V 0 bases, and 6 bases lay outside the gene matches. The CDR3 sequence is 16 residues long. CDR3 sequence reads: CASSQDRRTGGYGYTF. The CDR3 DNA reads as TGTGCCAGCAGCCAAGATCGCCGGACAGGGGGTTATGGCTACACCTTC.

The chain uses TRBV28 and TRBJ1-5; TRBD1 matches at 7 bases. With V trimmed by 6 bases and J by 4 bases, 12 bases remained unmatched. The CDR3 totals 16 residues. Germline V CDR1 and CDR2: MDHEN, SYDVKM. The CDR3 reads CASSRTPQQGNQPQHF. Here the CDR3 DNA reads TGTGCCAGCAGCCGTACCCCGCAACAGGGGAATCAGCCCCAGCATTTT.

This clone was observed once. The gene calls are TRBV9 and TRBJ2-7; 9 positions agree with TRBD2. Germline V CDR1 and CDR2: SGDLS, YYNGEE. V was pared by 5 bases and J by 3 bases, with 9 bases of the junction left unmatched. The CDR3 consists of 15 residues. The CDR3 spells CASSDSGSLGYEQYF. CDR3 sequence (DNA): TGTGCCAGCAGTGATAGCGGGAGTTTAGGCTACGAGCAGTACTTC.

V is TRBV9 and J is TRBJ1-1; D is uncertain. The V end was cut by 0 bases, the J end by 5 bases, with 14 bases between. The germline gives CDR1 SGDLS, CDR2 YYNGEE. The CDR3 length is 15 residues. This chain's CDR3 is CASSVGAGGSTEAFF. The CDR3 nucleotides are TGTGCCAGCAGCGTAGGGGCAGGTGGGTCGACTGAAGCTTTCTTT.

The rearrangement joins TRBV14 to TRBJ1-2; D perhaps matches TRBD1 (5 bases). The V end was cut by 3 bases, the J end by 2 bases, with 19 bases between. The CDR3 has 17 amino acids. Germline V gene sequence: CDR1 SGHDN, CDR2 FVKESK. In nucleotides, the CDR3 is TGTGCCAGCAGCCACCTAAGTTCCGGGGCGAGGAACTATGGCTACACCTTC. Its translation is CASSHLSSGARNYGYTF. The complete variable domain, with remaining parts taken from reference TRBV14 and TRBJ1-2, reads EAGVTQFPSHSVIEKGQTVTLRCDPISGHDNLYWYRRVMGKEIKFLLHFVKESKQDESGMPNNRFLAERTGGTYSTLKVQPAELEDSGVYFCASSHLSSGARNYGYTFGSGTRLTVV.

This chain joins TRBV10-3 and TRBJ1-3, with unresolved D. Trimming shortened V by 4 bases and J by 7 bases, and 5 bases separated the two germline ends. The CDR3 extends over 11 amino acids. CDR1 and CDR2 (germline): ENHRY, SYGVKD. The CDR3 protein is CAISGPNTIYF. The CDR3, as DNA: TGTGCCATCAGTGGCCCCAACACCATATATTTT.

Here the CDR3 reads CAISETGLNNEQFF. CDR3 DNA: TGTGCCATCAGTGAGACGGGACTAAACAATGAGCAGTTCTTC. V usage is TRBV10-3 and J usage is TRBJ2-1, with 7 bases that match TRBD2. The CDR3 consists of 14 residues. Germline V gives CDR1 ENHRY, CDR2 SYGVKD. The junction had 3 bases not matched to a gene; V was cut back by 2 bases and J by 5 bases.

The J gene is TRBJ2-1, the V gene TRBV6-2 or TRBV6-3, with TRBD2 identical over 7 bases. The V segment lost 4 bases and the J segment 4 bases; nucleotides outside the gene matches: 10. CDR3 length: 16 residues. The germline CDR1 and CDR2 sequences are MNHEY and SVGEGT. As DNA, the CDR3 is TGTGCCAGCAGTTCCTCCCTGCGCGGGAGTTACAATGAGCAGTTCTTC. Translating gives CASSSSLRGSYNEQFF.

This clone was detected once. The chain links TRBV5-6 to TRBJ1-5; 8 bases line up with TRBD1. The ends lost 3 bases at V and 6 bases at J; junction bases unmatched: 8. Germline CDR1 and CDR2: SGHDT and YYEEEE. The CDR3 runs to 15 residues. CDR3 in DNA: TGTGCCAGCAGCTGGGGGCCAGGGGGCGGTCAGCCCCAGCATTTT. Residues: CASSWGPGGGQPQHF.

A single count supports this clone. The V gene is TRBV4-2, the J gene TRBJ2-1; 12 bases are shared with TRBD2. The CDR3 contains 17 residues. Germline values: CDR1 LGHNA, CDR2 YNFKEQ. V shed 0 bases and J 12 bases; nucleotides not matched to a gene: 12. The CDR3: CASSQDRRTSGTQRQFF. The DNA for the CDR3 is TGTGCCAGCAGCCAAGATCGGCGGACTAGCGGGACTCAGAGGCAGTTCTTC.

J is TRBJ2-7 and V is TRBV6-5; D perhaps matches TRBD2 (5 bases). Germline values: CDR1 MNHEY, CDR2 SVGAGI. Trimming stripped 0 bases from V and 1 base from J, with 10 bases between. The CDR3 runs 15 residues. This chain's CDR3 is CASSYSMAGSYEQYF. DNA for the CDR3: TGTGCCAGCAGTTACTCCATGGCGGGTTCCTACGAGCAGTACTTC.

The chain is built from TRBV11-3 and TRBJ2-5, with unresolved D. Germline V gene lookup returns CDR1 SGHNT and CDR2 YENEEA. Trimming left V 1 base short and J 7 bases short, with 19 bases between. CDR3 length: 16 amino acids. The CDR3 spells CASSLGAAVGFGTQYF. The DNA for the CDR3 is TGTGCCAGCAGCTTAGGCGCGGCTGTAGGTTTCGGGACCCAGTACTTC.

The chain uses TRBV6-4 and TRBJ2-3; D not resolved. The germline V and J ends were trimmed by 6 bases and 2 bases, with 9 bases remaining between them. Germline V gives CDR1 MRHNA, CDR2 SNTAGT. The CDR3 length is 13 residues. The CDR3 reads CASSGHYTDTQYF. DNA for the CDR3: TGTGCCAGCAGCGGCCATTACACAGATACGCAGTATTTT.

The chain uses TRBV28 and TRBJ2-1; TRBD2 aligns across 10 bases. The germline CDR1 and CDR2 sequences are MDHEN and SYDVKM. With 4 bases clipped from V and 0 bases from J, the junction kept 6 bases outside the gene matches. The CDR3 is 17 residues long. For the CDR3, the DNA is TGTGCCAGCAGTTACTTAGCGGGAGGCATCTCCTACAATGAGCAGTTCTTC. It yields the protein CASSYLAGGISYNEQFF.

The table lists this clone with a count of one. The chain couples TRBV5-4 to TRBJ2-1; 8 bases agree with TRBD2. V was clipped by 1 base and J by 6 bases; unmatched bases: 0. There are 13 residues in the CDR3. Germline CDR1 reads SGHNT; CDR2 reads YYREEE (reference sequence). The DNA of the CDR3 is TGTGCCAGCAGCTTGCGGGGGGGCAATGAGCAGTTCTTC. Encoded protein: CASSLRGGNEQFF.

The chain joins TRBV7-9 to TRBJ2-3; 10 positions agree with TRBD1. Trimming at V came to 10 bases and at J to 7 bases, leaving 5 bases not matched to a gene. The CDR3 is 12 amino acids. Looked up from germline, CDR1 is SEHNR and CDR2 is FQNEAQ (reference sequence). CDR3 region: CATGQGVNTQYF. The CDR3 DNA is TGTGCCACAGGACAGGGGGTTAATACGCAGTATTTT.

This clone was recorded a few times. The gene calls are TRBV20-1 and TRBJ1-2; possible D gene TRBD1, 5 bases. The CDR3 runs to 13 residues. V was pared by 3 bases and J by 3 bases, with 11 bases between. CDR1 is DFQATT, CDR2 SNEGSKA, per germline (reference sequence). The CDR3 nucleotides read TGCAGTGCTAGTGAGGGGACGGACTATGGCTACACCTTC. Its translation is CSASEGTDYGYTF.

A note on this clone: One junction end disagrees with the germline gene, perhaps due to a read error. The rearrangement links TRBV7-7 to TRBJ2-2; D may be TRBD1 (6 bases). The CDR3 is 15 amino acids. Germline V gene lookup returns CDR1 SSHAT and CDR2 FNYEAQ (reference sequence). The CDR3: CASSLSPGAAGELFF. As DNA, the CDR3 is TGTGCTAGCAGCTTATCTCCAGGGGCGGCCGGGGAGCTGTTTTTT.

The chain has TRBV19 and TRBJ1-5, with D uncertain. Per germline, CDR1 LNHDA and CDR2 SQIVND (reference sequence). The CDR3 is 14 residues long. Between the trimmed V and J ends, which lost 9 bases and 3 bases, there was a span of 15 bases. The CDR3 bases are TGTGCCAGCCAGTACGGGAGCGTCAATCAGCCCCAGCATTTT. This codes for CASQYGSVNQPQHF.

The V call is TRBV25-1, the J call TRBJ1-2; TRBD1 agrees at 7 bases. The CDR3 extends over 16 amino acids. The germline gives CDR1 MGHDK, CDR2 SYGVNS. V lost 4 bases, J lost 0 bases, and 8 bases stayed unmatched. DNA for the CDR3: TGTGCCAGCAGTGTCGCCGGGACAGCAGCTAACTATGGCTACACCTTC. Protein product: CASSVAGTAANYGYTF.

CDR3 sequence: CASSPGLAGATDGVNEQFF. In nucleotides, the CDR3 is TGTGCCAGCAGCCCAGGACTAGCGGGAGCCACCGACGGGGTCAATGAGCAGTTCTTC. The genes are TRBV5-4 and TRBJ2-1, with 13 bases lining up with TRBD2. The CDR3 spans 19 residues. Germline CDR1 reads SGHNT; CDR2 reads YYREEE (reference sequence). Trimming cost V 4 bases and J 6 bases; bases outside gene matches: 16.

The genes are TRBV27 and TRBJ2-7; 7 bases map to TRBD1. CDR1 is MNHEY, CDR2 SMNVEV, per germline (reference sequence). Trimming removed 5 bases from V and 6 bases from J; junction bases left unmatched: 16. CDR3 length: 16 residues. The DNA for the CDR3 is TGTGCCAGCAGTCCCCCCCATGGACAGGTTCTAGGCGAGCAGTACTTC. This codes for CASSPPHGQVLGEQYF.